There are a few counts of the clone carrying this T cell receptor beta chain. Antigen specificity is unknown. TCRdb ran MiXCR on the 5' RACE reads and lists one entry per CDR3 protein. The sample has a few hundred thousand distinct CDR3 sequences, 6.5% to 10% seen once. This sample is part of a study of CD8 T cells in ankylosing spondylitis. General study findings and limits: For ankylosing spondylitis blood, a TCR beta motif of 8 or 9 highly homologous variants appeared characteristic.

This CDR3 spans 15 amino acids. Germline loops: CDR1 MNHEY, CDR2 SMNVEV (reference sequence). Trimming removed 5 bases from V and 7 bases from J; junction bases left unmatched: 5. The source of this sequence is a male donor with ankylosing spondylitis. Sequenced sample: blood, either unsorted or a sorted T cell fraction (not recorded which). The V gene is TRBV27, the J gene TRBJ2-1; 13 positions match TRBD2. DNA of the CDR3: TGTGCCAGCAGTCCACTAGCGGGAGGGCCGAATGAGCAGTTCTTC. This gives the protein CASSPLAGGPNEQFF.